This T cell receptor (beta chain) is drawn from a study of blood T cell repertoires in COVID-19. Study information: Sites in the United States, Italy and Spain provided acute and convalescent COVID-19 samples. T cells, B-cell-depleted T cells, or PBMCs provided the cDNA or gDNA that served as material.

This clone was found a few times. V lost 4 bases, J lost 4 bases, and 4 bases stayed unmatched. The CDR3 has 13 residues. The germline V gene encodes CDR1 LGHDT and CDR2 YNNKEL (reference sequence). Authors' processing steps: Amplification of reference gene primers provided the estimated nucleated cell counts. The method was immunoSEQ multiplex PCR; TCRdb's version includes in-frame clones alone and lacks a portion of them. The DNA gave D and trimming, while V, J and clone size come from that table. The table shows 150,000 to 200,000 clones, with around 83% occurring only once. The chain carries TRBV3-1 (or the pseudogene TRBV3-2) and TRBJ2-7, with 7 positions matching TRBD1. Sequencing was carried out using peripheral blood. The receptor comes from a human donor in a cohort sampled during active COVID-19. The CDR3 bases are TGTGCCAGCAGCCGGGACAGTCGGTACGAGCAGTACTTC. Translating it yields CASSRDSRYEQYF.